Presented here are 11 T cell receptor beta chains from one specimen sequenced in a study of blood T cells in healthy people across ages. A second PCR, run for about 7 to 11 cycles, used a sample-barcoded 5' primer plus a J-beta primer mix. TCRdb re-called the 5' RACE reads with MiXCR, one entry per CDR3 protein. In the table there are under 850,000 distinct CDR3 sequences, roughly 40% of which are singletons. The specimen was blood. Receptors were obtained from a man in his late teens or twenties in good health.

This clonotype showed up many times. CDR3 DNA: TGTGCCAGCAGTGTGGTCCAGAACACTGAAGCTTTCTTT. It encodes CASSVVQNTEAFF. The rearrangement links TRBV2 to TRBJ1-1; D gene uncertain. Germline V gives CDR1 SNHLY, CDR2 FYNNEI. V was trimmed by 4 bases and J by 1 base, leaving 7 bases between them. This CDR3 region has 13 residues.

V usage is TRBV4-1 and J usage is TRBJ2-3; 11 bases match TRBD1. J gave up 4 bases and V 4 bases, and 10 bases lay outside the gene matches. The germline CDR1 and CDR2 sequences are MGHRA and YSYEKL. The CDR3 has 17 amino acids. As DNA, the CDR3 is TGCGCCAGCAGCCCAACCCGGGACAGGGGGGACCCAGATACGCAGTATTTT. This encodes CASSPTRDRGDPDTQYF.

Note on this clonotype: One base away lies a much larger clone, so this may be a sequencing read error. CDR3 protein: CSATDGGGTDTQYF. The CDR3 DNA reads as TGCAGTGCCACCGACGGGGGTGGCACAGATACGCAGTATTTT. The chain employs TRBV20-1 and TRBJ2-3; TRBD2 might be the D (6 bases). The V end lost 6 bases, the J end lost 1 base, and 14 bases lay between the germline ends. Germline V gene data show CDR1 as DFQATT and CDR2 as SNEGSKA (reference sequence). The CDR3 has 14 residues.

J is TRBJ1-4 and V is TRBV10-3; unclear D gene. The V gene's germline CDR1 is ENHRY and CDR2 SYGVKD. The CDR3 has 16 amino acids. V was trimmed by 3 bases and J by 2 bases, leaving 13 bases between them. Written as DNA, the CDR3 is TGTGCCATCAGTGAACAGTACAGCTCCACTAATGAAAAACTGTTTTTT. Translating it yields CAISEQYSSTNEKLFF.

The V gene is TRBV7-2, the J gene TRBJ2-7; the match to TRBD1 covers 7 bases. The CDR3 spans 17 residues. Germline V gives CDR1 SGHTA, CDR2 FQGNSA. J lost 3 bases, V lost 5 bases, and 16 bases had no gene match. CDR3 bases: TGTGCCAGCAGCCGCCGGGGTAACAGGGGATCCCACTACGAGCAGTACTTC. Protein sequence: CASSRRGNRGSHYEQYF. The variable domain in full, with the rest retrieved from reference TRBV7-2 and TRBJ2-7, is GAGVSQSPSNKVTEKGKDVELRCDPISGHTALYWYRQSLGQGLEFLIYFQGNSAPDKSGLPSDRFSAERTGGSVSTLTIQRTQQEDSAVYLCASSRRGNRGSHYEQYFGPGTRLTVT.

The chain joins TRBV4-2 to TRBJ2-7; 11 nucleotides match TRBD2. Losses at the gene ends were 1 base for V and 7 bases for J; bases not matched to a gene: 9. CDR3 length equals 16 residues. Germline loops: CDR1 LGHNA, CDR2 YNFKEQ. CDR3 loop: CASSQVGSGGANEQYF. CDR3 DNA sequence: TGTGCCAGCAGCCAAGTGGGTAGCGGGGGGGCCAATGAGCAGTACTTC.

The rearrangement links TRBV20-1 to TRBJ2-3, with D uncertain. The V and J ends lost 0 bases and 1 base respectively, with 14 bases between them. Per the germline V gene, CDR1 is DFQATT and CDR2 is SNEGSKA (reference sequence). This CDR3 comprises 16 residues. CDR3 DNA sequence: TGCAGTGCTAGAGATCATGGCGACCTCCGCACAGATACGCAGTATTTT. Its protein product is CSARDHGDLRTDTQYF.

This clonotype was counted a few times. The CDR3 here is CATVLLATINRYYGYTF. DNA for the CDR3: TGTGCCACAGTCCTTCTCGCGACCATCAATAGATACTATGGCTACACCTTC. This rearrangement joins TRBV11-3 to TRBJ1-2; the D is unclear. V shed 10 bases and J shed 3 bases, with 27 bases lying between them. This CDR3 has 17 residues. Germline CDR1 is SGHNT and CDR2 is YENEEA.

This clonotype has a handful of counts. The chain employs TRBV16 and TRBJ1-5, with D maybe TRBD1 (5 bases). V lost 0 bases, J lost 7 bases, and 10 bases lay in between. The CDR3 contains 14 residues. Germline CDR1 is KGHSY and CDR2 is FQNENV. This CDR3 is CASSQSVGGQPQHF. CDR3 coding DNA: TGTGCCAGCAGCCAATCGGTGGGGGGGCAGCCCCAGCATTTT.

This clonotype was counted only a few times. The rearrangement uses TRBV12-3 or TRBV12-4 and TRBJ2-1, with TRBD1 as a possible D gene (5 bases). The length of the CDR3 is 12 residues. The V gene lost 6 bases and the J gene lost 13 bases, with 16 bases spanning the gap. DNA of the CDR3: TGTGCCAGCAGCCCACCGGTAGGGGATCAGTTCTTC. Protein product: CASSPPVGDQFF.

This clonotype was picked up a small number of times. The gene calls are TRBV12-3 or TRBV12-4 and TRBJ1-1; no firm D call. This CDR3 has 14 residues. V was cut by 3 bases and J by 1 base, with 9 bases left in between. CDR3 sequence: CASSLGNANTEAFF. The CDR3 bases are TGTGCCAGCAGTTTGGGGAACGCGAACACTGAAGCTTTCTTT.